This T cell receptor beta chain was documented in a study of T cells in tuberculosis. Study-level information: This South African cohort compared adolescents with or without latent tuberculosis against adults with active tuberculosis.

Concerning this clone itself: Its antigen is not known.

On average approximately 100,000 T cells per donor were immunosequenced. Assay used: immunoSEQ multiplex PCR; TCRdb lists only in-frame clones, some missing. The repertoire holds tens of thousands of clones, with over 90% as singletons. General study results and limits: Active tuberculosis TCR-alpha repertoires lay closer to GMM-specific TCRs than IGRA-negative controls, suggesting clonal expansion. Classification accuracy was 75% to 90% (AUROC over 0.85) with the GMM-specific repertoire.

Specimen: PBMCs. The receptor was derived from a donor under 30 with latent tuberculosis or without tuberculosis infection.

The CDR3 protein is CASSPSSYEQYF. The CDR3 DNA reads as TGTGCCAGCAGCCCTAGCTCCTACGAGCAGTACTTC. J is TRBJ2-7 and V is TRBV12-1; the table assigns TRBD2, which was not confirmed against the DNA. TRBV12-1 is a recognized pseudogene. The CDR3 extends over 12 amino acids.